This T cell receptor beta chain comes out of a study of shared clonotypes between healthy human individuals. TCRdb's copy holds only in-frame clones and misses some; the assay was immunoSEQ multiplex PCR. The sample has roughly 2.6 million clones; about 92% are singletons. J gave up 0 bases and V 1 base, and 8 bases lay outside the gene matches. Germline CDR1 reads SGHVS; CDR2 reads FNYEAQ. The CDR3 runs 19 residues. The TCR comes from a man aged 18 to 35 in good health. The sample taken for sequencing was naive CD4+ T cells sorted from blood. Subset here: CD45RA+ positively selected. The genes are TRBV7-6 and TRBJ2-1; 11 bases are shared with TRBD2. The CDR3 DNA reads as TGTGCCAGCAGCTTAGACACTAGCGGGAGCATAAGCTCCTACAATGAGCAGTTCTTC. Translated: CASSLDTSGSISSYNEQFF.